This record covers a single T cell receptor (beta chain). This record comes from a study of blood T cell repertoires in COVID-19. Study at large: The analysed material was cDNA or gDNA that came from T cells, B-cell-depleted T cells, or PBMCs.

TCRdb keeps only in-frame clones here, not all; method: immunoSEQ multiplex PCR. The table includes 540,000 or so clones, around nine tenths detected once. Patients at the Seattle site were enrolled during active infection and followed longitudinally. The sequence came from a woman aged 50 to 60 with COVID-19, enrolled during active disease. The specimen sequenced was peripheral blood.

CDR3 sequence reads: CASTTGTSGGNWNEQFF. The CDR3 DNA is TGTGCCAGCACAACCGGGACTAGCGGGGGAAATTGGAATGAGCAGTTCTTC. V gene TRBV7-8 combines with J gene TRBJ2-1; 14 positions match TRBD2. The germline CDR1 and CDR2 sequences are SGHVS and FQNEAQ. The V and J ends lost 7 bases and 7 bases, in that order; junction bases with no gene match: 12. The CDR3 runs 17 residues. The complete variable domain, with remaining parts taken from reference TRBV7-8 and TRBJ2-1, reads GAGVSQSPRYKVAKRGQDVALRCDPISGHVSLFWYQQALGQGPEFLTYFQNEAQLDKSGLPSDRFFAERPEGSVSTLKIQRTQQEDSAVYLCASTTGTSGGNWNEQFFGPGTRLTVL.